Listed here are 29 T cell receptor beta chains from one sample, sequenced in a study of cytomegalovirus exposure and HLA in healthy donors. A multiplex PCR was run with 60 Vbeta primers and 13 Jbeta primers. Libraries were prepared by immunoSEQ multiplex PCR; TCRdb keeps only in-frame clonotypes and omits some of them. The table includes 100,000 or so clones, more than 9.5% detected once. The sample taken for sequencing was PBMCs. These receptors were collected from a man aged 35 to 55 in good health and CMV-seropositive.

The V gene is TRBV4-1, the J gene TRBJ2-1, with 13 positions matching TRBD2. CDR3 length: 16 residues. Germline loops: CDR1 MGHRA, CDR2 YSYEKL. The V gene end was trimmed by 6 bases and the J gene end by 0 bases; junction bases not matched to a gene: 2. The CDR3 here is CASSRLAGGSYNEQFF. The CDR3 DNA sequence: TGCGCCAGCAGTCGACTAGCGGGAGGCTCCTACAATGAGCAGTTCTTC.

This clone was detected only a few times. The CDR3 nucleotides are TGTGCCAGCGCAACCGAGTACTTATCTGGCACAGATACGCAGTATTTT. This translates into CASATEYLSGTDTQYF. The chain links TRBV6-6 to TRBJ2-3; D is undetermined. Trimming shortened V by 8 bases and J by 1 base, and 19 bases separated the two germline ends. Looked up from germline, CDR1 is MNHNY and CDR2 is SVGAGI (reference sequence). The CDR3 totals 16 residues.

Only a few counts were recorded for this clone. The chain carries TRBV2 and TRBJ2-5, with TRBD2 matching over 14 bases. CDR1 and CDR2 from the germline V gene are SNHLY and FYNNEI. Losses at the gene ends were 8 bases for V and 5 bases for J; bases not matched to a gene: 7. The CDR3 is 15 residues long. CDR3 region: CASGGLAGDAETQYF. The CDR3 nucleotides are TGTGCCAGCGGGGGACTAGCGGGGGACGCGGAGACCCAGTACTTC. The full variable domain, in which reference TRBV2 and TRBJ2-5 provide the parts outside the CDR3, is EPEVTQTPSHQVTQMGQEVILRCVPISNHLYFYWYRQILGQKVEFLVSFYNNEISEKSEIFDDQFSVERPDGSNFTLKIRSTKLEDSAMYFCASGGLAGDAETQYFGPGTRLLVL.

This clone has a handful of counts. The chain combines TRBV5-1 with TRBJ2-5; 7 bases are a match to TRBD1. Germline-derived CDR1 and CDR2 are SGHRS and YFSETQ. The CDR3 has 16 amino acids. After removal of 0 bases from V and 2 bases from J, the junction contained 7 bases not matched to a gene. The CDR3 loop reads CASSLAPGTEQETQYF. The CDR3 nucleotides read TGCGCCAGCAGCTTGGCTCCCGGGACAGAGCAAGAGACCCAGTACTTC.

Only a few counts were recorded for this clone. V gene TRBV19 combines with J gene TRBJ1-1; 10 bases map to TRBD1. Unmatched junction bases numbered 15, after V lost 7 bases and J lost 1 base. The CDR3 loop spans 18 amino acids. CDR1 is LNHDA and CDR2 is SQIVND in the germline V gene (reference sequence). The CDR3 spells CASTKWPRGQGTNTEAFF. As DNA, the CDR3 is TGTGCCAGTACCAAATGGCCCAGGGGACAGGGGACGAACACTGAAGCTTTCTTT.

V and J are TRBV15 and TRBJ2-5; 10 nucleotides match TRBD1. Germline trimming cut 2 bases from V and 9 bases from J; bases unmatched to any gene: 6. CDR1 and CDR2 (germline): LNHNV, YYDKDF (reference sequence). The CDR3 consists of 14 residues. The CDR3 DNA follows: TGTGCCACCAGCAGACCCGGGACAGGGGCCCCCCAGTACTTC. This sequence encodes CATSRPGTGAPQYF.

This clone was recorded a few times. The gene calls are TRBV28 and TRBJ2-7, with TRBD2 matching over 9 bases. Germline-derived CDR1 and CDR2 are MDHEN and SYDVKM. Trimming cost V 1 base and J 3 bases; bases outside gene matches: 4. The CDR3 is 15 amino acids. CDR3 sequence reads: CASSLSSSGNYEQYF. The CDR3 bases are TGTGCCAGCAGTTTATCCTCTAGCGGGAACTACGAGCAGTACTTC.

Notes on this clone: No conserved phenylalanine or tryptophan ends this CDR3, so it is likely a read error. In DNA form, the CDR3 reads TGTGCCAGCAGCGTTCGGGGGGACACTGAAGCTTTCGTT. Its translation: CASSVRGDTEAFV. V gene TRBV7-6 combines with J gene TRBJ1-1; D perhaps matches TRBD1 (5 bases). Trimming shortened V by 5 bases and J by 3 bases, and 10 bases separated the two germline ends. The CDR3 consists of 13 residues. Germline-derived CDR1 and CDR2 are SGHVS and FNYEAQ.

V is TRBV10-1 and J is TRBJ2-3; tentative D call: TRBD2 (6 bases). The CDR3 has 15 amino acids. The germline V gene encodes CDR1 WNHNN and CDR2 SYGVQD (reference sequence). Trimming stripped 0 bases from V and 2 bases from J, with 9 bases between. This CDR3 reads CASSESLLATDTQYF. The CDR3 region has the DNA TGCGCCAGCAGTGAGTCGTTACTAGCCACAGATACGCAGTATTTT.

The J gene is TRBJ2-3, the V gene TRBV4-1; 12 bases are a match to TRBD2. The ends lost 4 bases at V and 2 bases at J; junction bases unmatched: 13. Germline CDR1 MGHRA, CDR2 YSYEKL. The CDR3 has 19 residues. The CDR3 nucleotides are TGCGCCAGCAGCCTATCAGGCCTAGCGGGAGGGCGGGACACAGATACGCAGTATTTT. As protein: CASSLSGLAGGRDTDTQYF.

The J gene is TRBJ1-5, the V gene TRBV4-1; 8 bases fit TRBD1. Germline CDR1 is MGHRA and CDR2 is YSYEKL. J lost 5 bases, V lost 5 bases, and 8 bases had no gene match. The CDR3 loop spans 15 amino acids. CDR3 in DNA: TGCGCCAGCAGCTTCGGACAGGGACAGTATCAGCCCCAGCATTTT. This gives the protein CASSFGQGQYQPQHF.

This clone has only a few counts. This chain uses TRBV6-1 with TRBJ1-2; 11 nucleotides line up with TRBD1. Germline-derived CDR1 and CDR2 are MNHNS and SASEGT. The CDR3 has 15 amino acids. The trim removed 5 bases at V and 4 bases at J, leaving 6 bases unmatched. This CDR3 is CASSISGTGGYGYTF. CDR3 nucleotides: TGTGCCAGCAGTATTTCCGGGACAGGGGGCTATGGCTACACCTTC.

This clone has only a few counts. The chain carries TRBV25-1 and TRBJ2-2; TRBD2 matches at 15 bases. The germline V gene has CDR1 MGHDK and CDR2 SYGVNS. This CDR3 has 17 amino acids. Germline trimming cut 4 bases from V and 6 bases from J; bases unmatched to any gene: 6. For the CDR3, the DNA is TGTGCCAGCAGTGCGGGACTAGCGGGAGGTTGGGCCGGGGAGCTGTTTTTT. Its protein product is CASSAGLAGGWAGELFF.

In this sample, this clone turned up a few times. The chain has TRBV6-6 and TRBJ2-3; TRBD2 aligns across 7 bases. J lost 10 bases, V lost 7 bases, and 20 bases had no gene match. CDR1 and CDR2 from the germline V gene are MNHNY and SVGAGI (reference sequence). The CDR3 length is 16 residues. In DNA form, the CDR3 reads TGTGCCAGCAACCGCCCCCAAGGGCTAGCGGTGCCTTCGCAGTATTTT. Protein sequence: CASNRPQGLAVPSQYF.

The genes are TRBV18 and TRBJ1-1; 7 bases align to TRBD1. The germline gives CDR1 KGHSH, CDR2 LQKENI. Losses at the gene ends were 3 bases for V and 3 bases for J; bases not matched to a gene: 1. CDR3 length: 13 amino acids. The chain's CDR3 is CASSPTGDTEAFF. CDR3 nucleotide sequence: TGTGCCAGCTCACCTACAGGGGACACTGAAGCTTTCTTT.

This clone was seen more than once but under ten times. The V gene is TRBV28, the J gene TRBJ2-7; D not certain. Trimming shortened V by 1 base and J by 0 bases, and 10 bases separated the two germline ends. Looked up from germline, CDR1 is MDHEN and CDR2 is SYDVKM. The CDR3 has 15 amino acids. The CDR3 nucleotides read TGTGCCAGCAGTTTATTAACAGAGAACTCCTACGAGCAGTACTTC. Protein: CASSLLTENSYEQYF.

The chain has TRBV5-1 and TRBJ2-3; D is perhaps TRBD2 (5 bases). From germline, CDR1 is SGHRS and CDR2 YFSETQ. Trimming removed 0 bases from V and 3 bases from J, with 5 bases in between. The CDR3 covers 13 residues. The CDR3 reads CASSLGRTDTQYF. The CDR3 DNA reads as TGCGCCAGCAGCTTGGGGAGGACAGATACGCAGTATTTT. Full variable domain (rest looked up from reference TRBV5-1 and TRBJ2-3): KAGVTQTPRYLIKTRGQQVTLSCSPISGHRSVSWYQQTPGQGLQFLFEYFSETQRNKGNFPGRFSGRQFSNSRSEMNVSTLELGDSALYLCASSLGRTDTQYFGPGTRLTVL.

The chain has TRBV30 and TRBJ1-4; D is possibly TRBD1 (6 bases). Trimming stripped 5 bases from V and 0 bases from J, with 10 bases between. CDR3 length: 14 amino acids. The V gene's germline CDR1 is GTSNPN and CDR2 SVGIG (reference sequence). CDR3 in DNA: TGTGCCTGGCAAACAGGGTCAACTAATGAAAAACTGTTTTTT. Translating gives CAWQTGSTNEKLFF.

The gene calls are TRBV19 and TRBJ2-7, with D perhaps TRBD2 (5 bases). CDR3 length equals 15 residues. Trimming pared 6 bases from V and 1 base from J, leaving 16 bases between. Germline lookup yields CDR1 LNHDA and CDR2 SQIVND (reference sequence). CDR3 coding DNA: TGTGCCAGTAGCACCCGACCCGGACTTTCCTACGAGCAGTACTTC. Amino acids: CASSTRPGLSYEQYF.

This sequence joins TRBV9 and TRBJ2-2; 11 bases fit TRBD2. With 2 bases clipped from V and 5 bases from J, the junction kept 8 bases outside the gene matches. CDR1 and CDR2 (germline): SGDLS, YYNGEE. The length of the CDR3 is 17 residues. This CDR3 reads CASSVLAGGSGTGELFF. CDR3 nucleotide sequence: TGTGCCAGCAGCGTCCTAGCGGGAGGATCAGGAACCGGGGAGCTGTTTTTT.

CDR3 sequence reads: CATSRGLAGGTYNEQFF. The CDR3 coding sequence is TGTGCCACCAGCAGAGGACTAGCGGGAGGGACCTACAATGAGCAGTTCTTC. The V call is TRBV15, the J call TRBJ2-1, with TRBD2 matching over 14 bases. The CDR3 contains 17 residues. Unmatched junction bases numbered 1, after V lost 1 base and J lost 2 bases. Germline V gene lookup returns CDR1 LNHNV and CDR2 YYDKDF (reference sequence).

CDR3 DNA: TGTGCCAGCAGCACAGGACACACCCAAGAGACCCAGTACTTC. Its protein product is CASSTGHTQETQYF. This chain joins TRBV7-2 and TRBJ2-5, with TRBD1 as a possible D gene (5 bases). Looked up from germline, CDR1 is SGHTA and CDR2 is FQGNSA. Trimming took off 5 bases at V and 1 base at J, with 11 bases between the two ends. The CDR3 is 14 amino acids. Full variable domain (remainder filled in from reference TRBV7-2 and TRBJ2-5): GAGVSQSPSNKVTEKGKDVELRCDPISGHTALYWYRQSLGQGLEFLIYFQGNSAPDKSGLPSDRFSAERTGGSVSTLTIQRTQQEDSAVYLCASSTGHTQETQYFGPGTRLLVL.

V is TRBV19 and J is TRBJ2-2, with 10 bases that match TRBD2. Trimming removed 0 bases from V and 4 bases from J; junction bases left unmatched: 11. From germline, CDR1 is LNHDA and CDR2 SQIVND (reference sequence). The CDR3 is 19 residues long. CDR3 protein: CASSIDSSGSSRGTGELFF. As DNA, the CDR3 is TGTGCCAGTAGTATAGATTCTAGCGGGAGTTCTCGGGGCACCGGGGAGCTGTTTTTT.

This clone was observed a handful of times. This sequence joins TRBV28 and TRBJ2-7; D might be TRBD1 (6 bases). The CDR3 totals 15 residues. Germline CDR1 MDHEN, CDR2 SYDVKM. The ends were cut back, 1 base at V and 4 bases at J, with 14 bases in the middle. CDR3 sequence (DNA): TGTGCCAGCAGTTTATTCGTGGCAGGGGATTACGAGCAGTACTTC. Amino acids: CASSLFVAGDYEQYF.

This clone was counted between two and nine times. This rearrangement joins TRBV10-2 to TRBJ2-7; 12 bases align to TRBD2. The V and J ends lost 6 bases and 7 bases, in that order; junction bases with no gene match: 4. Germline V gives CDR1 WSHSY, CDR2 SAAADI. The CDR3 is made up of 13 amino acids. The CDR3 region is CASRLAGGLEQYF. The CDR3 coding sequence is TGCGCCAGCAGACTAGCGGGAGGTTTAGAGCAGTACTTC.

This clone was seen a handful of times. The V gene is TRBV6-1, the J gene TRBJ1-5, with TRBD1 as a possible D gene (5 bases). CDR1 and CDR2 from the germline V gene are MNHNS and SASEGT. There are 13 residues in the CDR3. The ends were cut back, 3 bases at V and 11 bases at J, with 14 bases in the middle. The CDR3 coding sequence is TGTGCCAGCAGTGACCCACTTCTAGGGGCCCAGCATTTT. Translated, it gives CASSDPLLGAQHF.

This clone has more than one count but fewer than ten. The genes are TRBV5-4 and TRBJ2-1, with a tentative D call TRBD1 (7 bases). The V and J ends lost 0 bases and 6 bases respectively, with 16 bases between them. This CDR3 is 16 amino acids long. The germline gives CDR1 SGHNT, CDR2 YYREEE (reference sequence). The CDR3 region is CASSLARGDLRNEQFF. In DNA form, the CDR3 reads TGTGCCAGCAGCTTGGCCAGGGGGGACCTACGCAATGAGCAGTTCTTC.

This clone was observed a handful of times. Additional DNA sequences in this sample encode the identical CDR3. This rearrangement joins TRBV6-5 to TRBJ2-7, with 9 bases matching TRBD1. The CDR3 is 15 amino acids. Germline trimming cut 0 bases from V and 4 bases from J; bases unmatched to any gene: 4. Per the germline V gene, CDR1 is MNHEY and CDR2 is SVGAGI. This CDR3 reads CASSYSSQGAYEQYF. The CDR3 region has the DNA TGTGCCAGCAGTTACTCGTCACAGGGGGCGTACGAGCAGTACTTC.

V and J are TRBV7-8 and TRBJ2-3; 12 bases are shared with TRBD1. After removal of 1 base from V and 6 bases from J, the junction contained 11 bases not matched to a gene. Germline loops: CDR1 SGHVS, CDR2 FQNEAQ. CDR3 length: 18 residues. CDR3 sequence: CASSLELAGTGGADTQYF. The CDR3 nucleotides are TGTGCCAGCAGCTTAGAATTGGCCGGGACAGGGGGCGCCGATACGCAGTATTTT.